The T cell receptor (beta chain) described here comes from a study of CD8+ T cells in alopecia areata. Study observations and caveats: Clarity of TCR sharing across patients fell short of that in mice, possibly HLA-related. Scalp sequencing captures resident alphabeta T cells of normal skin too.

RNA extraction was followed by reverse transcription into cDNA, which acted as the sequencing template. The data were produced by immunoSEQ multiplex PCR, yet TCRdb's version contains in-frame clones alone and is incomplete. The sample contains 170,000 or so clones, 50% to 70% of which appear only once. This clone was seen only a few times. Its antigen remains unknown. Sequencing used CD4+ T cells sorted from blood, obtained at week 0. The clonotype originates from a human donor with alopecia areata.

In nucleotides, the CDR3 is TGCAGCGTTGATGGTCGTGGGGGCCGGAGCAATGAGCAGTTCTTC. Protein product: CSVDGRGGRSNEQFF. The chain uses TRBV29-1 and TRBJ2-1, with D tentatively TRBD1 (6 bases). Per the germline V gene, CDR1 is SQVTM and CDR2 is ANQGSEA. Trimming cost V 3 bases and J 6 bases, with 18 bases left between them. The CDR3 runs 15 residues.